This is a list of T cell receptor beta chains from one sample in a study of vaccination and CD4 T cells after COVID-19. TCRdb called the PCR reads again in MiXCR, with one record for every CDR3 protein. The data show several thousand distinct CDR3 sequences, with approximately 70% seen just once and less than 20% held by the top ten. Their target antigens are unknown. Sequences were derived from cultured CD4+ T cells from blood, sampled after SARS-CoV-2 vaccination. Source of these receptors: a human donor with COVID-19. CDR3s include the opening cysteine and the closing phenylalanine or tryptophan. Each record gives: clone size, D gene, J gene, V gene, CDR3 DNA, CDR3 protein. The D gene is left open where the match is weak. Expanded clones are given a class, and other clones once, few, many or no size at all.

NA	NA	TRBJ1-2	TRBV27	TGTGCCAGCAGTTTGCGGCCGCAGACCTATGGCTACACCTTC	CASSLRPQTYGYTF
NA	TRBD1	TRBJ1-6	TRBV7-8	TGTGCCAGCAGCTCCCCGGGACAGGGGGTTTATAATTCACCCCTCCACTTT	CASSSPGQGVYNSPLHF
NA	NA	TRBJ1-1	TRBV7-9	TGTGCCAGCAGCTTAGTGGCCAACACTGAAGCTTTCTTT	CASSLVANTEAFF
NA	NA	TRBJ2-5	TRBV10-2	TGCGCCAGCAGGGGGCAAGAGACCCAGTACTTC	CASRGQETQYF
medium-sized	NA	TRBJ1-5	TRBV12-3/TRBV12-4	TGTGCCAGCAGTTTACGGAAGAGCAATCAGCCCCAGCATTTT	CASSLRKSNQPQHF
NA	TRBD2	TRBJ2-2	TRBV19	TGTGCCAGTAGTGGGACTAGCGGGGGGTTCTACGGGGAGCTGTTTTTT	CASSGTSGGFYGELFF
NA	TRBD2	TRBJ2-3	TRBV20-1	TGCAGTGCTAGAGTTGGACTAGCGAAGGTAGATACGCAGTATTTT	CSARVGLAKVDTQYF
NA	TRBD2	TRBJ2-4	TRBV7-2	TGTGCCAGCAGCTCCAAGCGGGGGGGCCTCTACATTCAGTACTTC	CASSSKRGGLYIQYF
NA	NA	TRBJ1-6	TRBV29-1	TGCAGCGTTGGGGGGGATAATTCACCCCTCCACTTT	CSVGGDNSPLHF
NA	NA	TRBJ1-2	TRBV20-1	TGCAGTGCTAGAGATGTGAAGGGCCCAGTCTACGGCTACACCTTC	CSARDVKGPVYGYTF
NA	TRBD1	TRBJ1-5	TRBV7-9	TGTGCCAGCAGCTCCAGGAACGGGACAGGGAATAGCAATCAGCCCCAGCATTTT	CASSSRNGTGNSNQPQHF
NA	TRBD2	TRBJ2-5	TRBV20-1	TGCAGTGCTCGGACTAGCGGCTTGGAGACCCAGTACTTC	CSARTSGLETQYF
NA	TRBD1	TRBJ1-1	TRBV6-1	TGTGCCAGCAGGATAACGGGACAGGGCGGTGCTTTCTTT	CASRITGQGGAFF
NA	NA	TRBJ1-6	TRBV5-6	TGTGCCAGCAGGCAATGGGGGAGGGCTGATTCACCCCTCCACTTT	CASRQWGRADSPLHF
NA	TRBD1	TRBJ2-5	TRBV7-8	TGTGCCAGCAGCTTGACAGGGATTTTAGAGACCCAGTACTTC	CASSLTGILETQYF
NA	NA	TRBJ2-7	TRBV19	TGTGCCAGTAGTATAGATGAGGGGAGTAGCGAGCAGTACTTC	CASSIDEGSSEQYF
NA	TRBD1	TRBJ2-5	TRBV28	TGTGCCAGCAGTAGCAGGGGGAGCAGCTTAATAGAGACCCAGTACTTC	CASSSRGSSLIETQYF
few	TRBD2	TRBJ2-3	TRBV7-9	TGTGCCAGCGGCCCTAGCGGGGGCACAGATACGCAGTATTTT	CASGPSGGTDTQYF
NA	NA	TRBJ2-7	TRBV20-1	TGCAGTGCTAGAGCCATGAACCGGGACACCTACGAGCAGTACTTC	CSARAMNRDTYEQYF
NA	NA	TRBJ2-7	TRBV20-1	TGCAGTGCCCCGAAGGGGGGGAAGGGCTACGAGCAGTACTTC	CSAPKGGKGYEQYF
NA	NA	TRBJ2-1	TRBV20-1	TGCAGTGCTAGGGACTGGTTGGAAAGCTCCTACAATGAGCAGTTCTTC	CSARDWLESSYNEQFF
few	TRBD1	TRBJ1-5	TRBV2	TGTGCCAGCAGTCGACAGGGCGAGAGTCAGCCCCAGCATTTT	CASSRQGESQPQHF
NA	NA	TRBJ2-5	TRBV5-6	TGTGCCAGCAGCCGGGGGCAGGAGACCCAGTACTTC	CASSRGQETQYF
NA	NA	TRBJ2-1	TRBV15	TGTGCCACCAGCACCTGGGGCAGAGAAGGCTCCTACAATGAGCAGTTCTTC	CATSTWGREGSYNEQFF